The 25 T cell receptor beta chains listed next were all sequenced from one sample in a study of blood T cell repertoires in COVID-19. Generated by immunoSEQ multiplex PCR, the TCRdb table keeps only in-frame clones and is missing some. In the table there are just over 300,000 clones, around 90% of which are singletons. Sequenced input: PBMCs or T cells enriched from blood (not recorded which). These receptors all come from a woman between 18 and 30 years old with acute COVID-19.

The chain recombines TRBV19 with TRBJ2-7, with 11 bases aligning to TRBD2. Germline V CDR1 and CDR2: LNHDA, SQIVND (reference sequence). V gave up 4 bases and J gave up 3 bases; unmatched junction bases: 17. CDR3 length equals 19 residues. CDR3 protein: CASSTGEWSLAGGNYEQYF. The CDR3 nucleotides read TGTGCCAGTAGTACTGGGGAATGGTCGTTAGCGGGAGGGAACTACGAGCAGTACTTC.

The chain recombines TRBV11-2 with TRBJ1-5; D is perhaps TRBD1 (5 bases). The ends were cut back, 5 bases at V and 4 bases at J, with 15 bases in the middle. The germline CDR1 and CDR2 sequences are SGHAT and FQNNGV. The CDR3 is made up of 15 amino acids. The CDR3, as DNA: TGTGCCAGCAGCCCTCGTGCAGGGCCTAATCAGCCCCAGCATTTT. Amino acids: CASSPRAGPNQPQHF.

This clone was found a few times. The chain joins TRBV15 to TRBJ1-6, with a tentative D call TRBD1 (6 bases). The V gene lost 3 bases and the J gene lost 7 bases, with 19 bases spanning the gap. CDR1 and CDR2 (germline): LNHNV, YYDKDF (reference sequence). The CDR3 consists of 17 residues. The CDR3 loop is CATSRAHRTVPNSPLHF. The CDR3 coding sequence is TGTGCCACCAGCAGGGCCCATCGGACAGTTCCGAATTCACCCCTCCACTTT.

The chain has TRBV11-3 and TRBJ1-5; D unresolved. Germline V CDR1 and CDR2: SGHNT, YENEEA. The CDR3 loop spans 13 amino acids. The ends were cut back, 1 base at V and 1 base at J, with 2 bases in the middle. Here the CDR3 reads CASSLASNQPQHF. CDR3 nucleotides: TGTGCCAGCAGCTTAGCAAGCAATCAGCCCCAGCATTTT.

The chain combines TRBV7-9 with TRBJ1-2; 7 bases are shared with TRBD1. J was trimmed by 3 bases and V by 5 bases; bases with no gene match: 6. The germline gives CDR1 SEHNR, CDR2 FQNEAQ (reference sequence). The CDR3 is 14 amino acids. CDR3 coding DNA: TGTGCCAGCAGCGGTCGACAGGGACACTATGGCTACACCTTC. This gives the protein CASSGRQGHYGYTF.

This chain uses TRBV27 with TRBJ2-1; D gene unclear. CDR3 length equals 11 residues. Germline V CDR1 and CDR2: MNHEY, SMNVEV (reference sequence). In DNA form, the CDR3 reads TGTGCATCCGTTTCCTACAATGAGCAGTTCTTC. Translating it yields CASVSYNEQFF.

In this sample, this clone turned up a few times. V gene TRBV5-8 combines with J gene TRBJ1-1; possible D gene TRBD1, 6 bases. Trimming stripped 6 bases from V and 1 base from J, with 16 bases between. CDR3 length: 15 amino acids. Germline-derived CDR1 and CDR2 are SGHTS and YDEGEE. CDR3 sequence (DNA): TGTGCCAGCAACCCGCTAGGGACATGGAACACTGAAGCTTTCTTT. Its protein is CASNPLGTWNTEAFF.

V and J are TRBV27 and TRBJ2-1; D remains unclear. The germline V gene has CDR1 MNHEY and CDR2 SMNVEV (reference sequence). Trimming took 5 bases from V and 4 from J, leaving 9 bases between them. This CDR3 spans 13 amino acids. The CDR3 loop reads CASSPRIYNEQFF. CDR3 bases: TGTGCCAGCAGTCCTAGGATTTACAATGAGCAGTTCTTC.

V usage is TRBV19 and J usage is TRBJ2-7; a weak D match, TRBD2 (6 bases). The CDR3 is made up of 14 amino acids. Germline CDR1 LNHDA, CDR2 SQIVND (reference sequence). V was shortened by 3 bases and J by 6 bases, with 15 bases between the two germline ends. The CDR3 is CASSIDWDSTEQYF. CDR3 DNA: TGTGCCAGTAGTATTGACTGGGACTCTACCGAGCAGTACTTC.

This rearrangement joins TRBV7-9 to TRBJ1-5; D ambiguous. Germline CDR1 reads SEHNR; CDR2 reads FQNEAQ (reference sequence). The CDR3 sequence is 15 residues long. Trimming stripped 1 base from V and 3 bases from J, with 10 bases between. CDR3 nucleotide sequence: TGTGCCAGCAGCTTAGGAGGTATTATCAATCAGCCCCAGCATTTT. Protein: CASSLGGIINQPQHF. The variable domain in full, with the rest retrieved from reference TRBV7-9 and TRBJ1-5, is DTGVSQNPRHKITKRGQNVTFRCDPISEHNRLYWYRQTLGQGPEFLTYFQNEAQLEKSRLLSDRFSAERPKGSFSTLEIQRTEQGDSAMYLCASSLGGIINQPQHFGDGTRLSIL.

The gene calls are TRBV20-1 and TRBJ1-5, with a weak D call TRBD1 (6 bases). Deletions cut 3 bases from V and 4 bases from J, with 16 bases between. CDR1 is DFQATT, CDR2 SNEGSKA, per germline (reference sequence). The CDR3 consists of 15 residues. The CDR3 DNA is TGCAGTGCTAGTTTGGGGCAGGGGCGAAATCAGCCCCAGCATTTT. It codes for CSASLGQGRNQPQHF.

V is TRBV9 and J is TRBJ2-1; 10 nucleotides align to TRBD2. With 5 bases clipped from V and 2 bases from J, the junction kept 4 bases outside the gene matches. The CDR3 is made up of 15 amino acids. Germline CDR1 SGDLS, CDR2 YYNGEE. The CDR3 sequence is CASSASGRAYNEQFF. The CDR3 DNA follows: TGTGCCAGCAGTGCTAGCGGGAGAGCCTACAATGAGCAGTTCTTC.

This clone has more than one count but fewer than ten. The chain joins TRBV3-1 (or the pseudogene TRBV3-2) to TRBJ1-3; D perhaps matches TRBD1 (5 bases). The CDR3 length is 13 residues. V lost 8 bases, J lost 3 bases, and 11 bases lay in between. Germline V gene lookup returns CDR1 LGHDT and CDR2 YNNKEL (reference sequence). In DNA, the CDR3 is TGTGCCAGCGGCAGGGAGGTTGGAAACACCATATATTTT. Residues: CASGREVGNTIYF.

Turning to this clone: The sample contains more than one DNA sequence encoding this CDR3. The CDR3, as DNA: TGTGCCAGCAGTTTTCCCGGGTACGAGCAGTACTTC. Protein product: CASSFPGYEQYF. This chain uses TRBV28 with TRBJ2-7; no reliable D call. The ends were cut back, 3 bases at V and 4 bases at J, with 7 bases in the middle. The CDR3 totals 12 residues. Germline CDR1 MDHEN, CDR2 SYDVKM.

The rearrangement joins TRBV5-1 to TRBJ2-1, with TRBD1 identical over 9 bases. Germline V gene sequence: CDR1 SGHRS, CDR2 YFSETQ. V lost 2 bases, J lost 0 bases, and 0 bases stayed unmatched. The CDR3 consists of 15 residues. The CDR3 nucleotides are TGCGCCAGCAGCTTACAGGGGGCCTCCTACAATGAGCAGTTCTTC. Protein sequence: CASSLQGASYNEQFF.

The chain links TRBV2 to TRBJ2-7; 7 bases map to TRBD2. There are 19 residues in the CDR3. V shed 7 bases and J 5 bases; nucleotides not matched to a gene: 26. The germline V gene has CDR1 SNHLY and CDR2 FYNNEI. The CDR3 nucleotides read TGTGCCAGCACCTGGGAGGGACGGGGTTACCGGGCGGGCCTGGACGAGCAGTACTTC. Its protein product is CASTWEGRGYRAGLDEQYF. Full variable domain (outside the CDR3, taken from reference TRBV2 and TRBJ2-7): EPEVTQTPSHQVTQMGQEVILRCVPISNHLYFYWYRQILGQKVEFLVSFYNNEISEKSEIFDDQFSVERPDGSNFTLKIRSTKLEDSAMYFCASTWEGRGYRAGLDEQYFGPGTRLTVT.

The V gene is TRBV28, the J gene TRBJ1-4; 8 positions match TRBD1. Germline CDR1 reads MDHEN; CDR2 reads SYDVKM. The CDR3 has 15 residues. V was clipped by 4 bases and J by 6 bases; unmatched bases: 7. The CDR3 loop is CASSSQGAGDEKLFF. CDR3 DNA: TGTGCCAGCAGTTCCCAGGGGGCCGGGGATGAAAAACTGTTTTTT.

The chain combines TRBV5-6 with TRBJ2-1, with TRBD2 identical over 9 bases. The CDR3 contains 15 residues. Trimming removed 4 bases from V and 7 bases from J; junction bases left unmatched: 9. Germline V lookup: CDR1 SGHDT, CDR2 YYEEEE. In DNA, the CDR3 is TGTGCCAGCAGCCTCTCAGGGACTAGCAGTAATGAGCAGTTCTTC. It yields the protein CASSLSGTSSNEQFF.

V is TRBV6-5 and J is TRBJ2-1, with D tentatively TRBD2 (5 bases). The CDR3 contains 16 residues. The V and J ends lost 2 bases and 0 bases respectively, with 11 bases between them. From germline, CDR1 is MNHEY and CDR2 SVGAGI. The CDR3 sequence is CASSYVPGSSYNEQFF. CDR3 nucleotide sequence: TGTGCCAGCAGTTACGTCCCGGGGAGCTCCTACAATGAGCAGTTCTTC.

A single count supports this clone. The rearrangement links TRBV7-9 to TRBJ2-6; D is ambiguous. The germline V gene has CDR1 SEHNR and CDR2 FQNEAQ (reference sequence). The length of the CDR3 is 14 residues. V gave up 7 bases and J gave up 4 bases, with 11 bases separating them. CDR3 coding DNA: TGTGCCAGCACCGACTTAACCGGGGCCAACGTCCTGACTTTC. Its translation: CASTDLTGANVLTF.

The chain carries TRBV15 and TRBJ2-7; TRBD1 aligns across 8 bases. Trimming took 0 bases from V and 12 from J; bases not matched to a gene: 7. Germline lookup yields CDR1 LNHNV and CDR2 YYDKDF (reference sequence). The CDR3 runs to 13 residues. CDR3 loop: CATSRDGGQGPYF. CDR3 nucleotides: TGTGCCACCAGCAGAGATGGCGGACAGGGTCCGTACTTC.

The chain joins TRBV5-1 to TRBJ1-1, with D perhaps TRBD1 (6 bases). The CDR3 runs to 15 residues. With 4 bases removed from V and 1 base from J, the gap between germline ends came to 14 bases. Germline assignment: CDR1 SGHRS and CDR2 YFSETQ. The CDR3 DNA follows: TGCGCCAGCAGCCTACAGGGAGGGCAGAACACTGAAGCTTTCTTT. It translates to CASSLQGGQNTEAFF.

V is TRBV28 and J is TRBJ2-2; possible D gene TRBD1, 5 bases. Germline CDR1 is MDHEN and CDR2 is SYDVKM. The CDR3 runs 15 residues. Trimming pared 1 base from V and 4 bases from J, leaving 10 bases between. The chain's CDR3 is CASSLSRVGTGELFF. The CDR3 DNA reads TGTGCCAGCAGTTTATCCAGGGTCGGCACCGGGGAGCTGTTTTTT.

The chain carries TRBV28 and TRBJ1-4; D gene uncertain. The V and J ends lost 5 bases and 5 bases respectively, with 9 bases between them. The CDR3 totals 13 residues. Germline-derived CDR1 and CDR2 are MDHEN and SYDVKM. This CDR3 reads CASSLRRNEKLFF. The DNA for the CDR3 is TGTGCCAGCAGTCTCCGCCGGAATGAAAAACTGTTTTTT.

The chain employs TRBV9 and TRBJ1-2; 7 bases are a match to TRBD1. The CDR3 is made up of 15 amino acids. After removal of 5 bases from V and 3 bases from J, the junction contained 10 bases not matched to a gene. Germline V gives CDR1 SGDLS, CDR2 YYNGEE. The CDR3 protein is CASSLTEGAYYGYTF. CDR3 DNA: TGTGCCAGCAGTCTCACAGAGGGGGCGTACTATGGCTACACCTTC.